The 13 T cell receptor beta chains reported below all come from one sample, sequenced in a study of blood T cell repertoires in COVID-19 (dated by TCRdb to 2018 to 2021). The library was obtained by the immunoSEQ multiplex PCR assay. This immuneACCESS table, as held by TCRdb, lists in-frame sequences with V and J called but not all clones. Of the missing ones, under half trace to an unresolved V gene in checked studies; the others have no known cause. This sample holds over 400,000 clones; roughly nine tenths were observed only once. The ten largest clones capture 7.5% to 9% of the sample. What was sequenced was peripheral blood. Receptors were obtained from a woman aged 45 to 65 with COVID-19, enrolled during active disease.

The CDR3 region is CAWSPTVIRYTEAFF. The CDR3 nucleotides are TGTGCCTGGAGCCCCACGGTGATTCGTTACACTGAAGCTTTCTTT. The chain employs TRBV30 and TRBJ1-1; no clear D. The CDR3 totals 15 residues. V was trimmed by 3 bases and J by 3 bases, leaving 17 bases between them. Per germline, CDR1 GTSNPN and CDR2 SVGIG (reference sequence). Together with reference TRBV30 and TRBJ1-1, the CDR3 gives the full variable domain: SQTIHQWPATLVQPVGSPLSLECTVEGTSNPNLYWYRQAAGRGLQLLFYSVGIGQISSEVPQNLSASRPQDRQFILSSKKLLLSDSGFYLCAWSPTVIRYTEAFFGQGTRLTVV.

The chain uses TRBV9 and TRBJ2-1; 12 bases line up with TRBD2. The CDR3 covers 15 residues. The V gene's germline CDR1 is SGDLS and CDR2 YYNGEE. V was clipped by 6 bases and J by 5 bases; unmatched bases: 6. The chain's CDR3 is CASTLLAGGDNEQFF. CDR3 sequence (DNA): TGTGCCAGCACCCTACTAGCGGGGGGCGACAATGAGCAGTTCTTC.

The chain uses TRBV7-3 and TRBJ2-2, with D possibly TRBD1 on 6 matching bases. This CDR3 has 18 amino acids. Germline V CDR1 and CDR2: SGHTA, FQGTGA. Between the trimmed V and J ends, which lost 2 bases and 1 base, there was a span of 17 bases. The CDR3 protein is CASSLDRFQPLNTGELFF. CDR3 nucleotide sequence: TGTGCCAGCAGCTTAGACAGGTTCCAGCCCTTGAACACCGGGGAGCTGTTTTTT.

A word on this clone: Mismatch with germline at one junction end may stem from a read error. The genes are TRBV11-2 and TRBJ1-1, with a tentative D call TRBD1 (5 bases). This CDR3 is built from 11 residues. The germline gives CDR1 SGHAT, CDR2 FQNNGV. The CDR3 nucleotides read TGTGCCAGCAGCTTAGGGGGGGTAGTGCTCTTT. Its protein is CASSLGGVVLF.

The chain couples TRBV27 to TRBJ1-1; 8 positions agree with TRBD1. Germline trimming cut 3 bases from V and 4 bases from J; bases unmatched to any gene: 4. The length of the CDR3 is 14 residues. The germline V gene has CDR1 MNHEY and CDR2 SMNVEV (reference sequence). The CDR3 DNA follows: TGTGCCAGCAGTTTCCACAGGGGGATCACTGAAGCTTTCTTT. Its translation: CASSFHRGITEAFF.

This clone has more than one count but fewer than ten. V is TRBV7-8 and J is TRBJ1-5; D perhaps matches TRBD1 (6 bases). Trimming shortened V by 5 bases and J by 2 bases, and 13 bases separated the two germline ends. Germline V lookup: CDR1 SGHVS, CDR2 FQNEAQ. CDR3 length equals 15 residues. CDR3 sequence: CASSLLRQGNQPQHF. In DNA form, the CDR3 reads TGTGCCAGCAGCCTTCTTAGACAGGGCAATCAGCCCCAGCATTTT.

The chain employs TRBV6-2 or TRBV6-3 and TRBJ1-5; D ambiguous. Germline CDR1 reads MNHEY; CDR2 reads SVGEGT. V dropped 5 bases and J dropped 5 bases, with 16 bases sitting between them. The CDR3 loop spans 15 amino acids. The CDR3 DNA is TGTGCCAGCAGTAACCCCCCATACACCGATCAGCCCCAGCATTTT. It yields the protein CASSNPPYTDQPQHF.

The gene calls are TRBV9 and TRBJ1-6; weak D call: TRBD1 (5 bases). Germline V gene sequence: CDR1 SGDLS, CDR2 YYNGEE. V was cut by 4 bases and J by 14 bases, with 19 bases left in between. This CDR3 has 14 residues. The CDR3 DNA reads TGTGCCAGCAGCCCTGGGGCAGGTCTCGAATCCCTCCACTTT. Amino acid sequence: CASSPGAGLESLHF.

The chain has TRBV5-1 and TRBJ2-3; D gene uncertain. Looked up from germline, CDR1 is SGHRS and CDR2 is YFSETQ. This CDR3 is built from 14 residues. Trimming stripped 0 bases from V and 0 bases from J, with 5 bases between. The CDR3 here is CASSLAVSTDTQYF. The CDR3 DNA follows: TGCGCCAGCAGCTTGGCAGTTAGCACAGATACGCAGTATTTT.

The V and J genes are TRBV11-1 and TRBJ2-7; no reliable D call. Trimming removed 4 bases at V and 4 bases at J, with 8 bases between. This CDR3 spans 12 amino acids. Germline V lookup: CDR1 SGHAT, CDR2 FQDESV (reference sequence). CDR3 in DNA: TGTGCCAGCAGCTCAGGCCTGTACGAGCAGTACTTC. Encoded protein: CASSSGLYEQYF.

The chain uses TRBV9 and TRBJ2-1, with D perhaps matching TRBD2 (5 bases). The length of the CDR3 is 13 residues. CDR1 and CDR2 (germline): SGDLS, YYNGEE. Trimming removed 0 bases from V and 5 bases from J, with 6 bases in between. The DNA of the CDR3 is TGTGCCAGCAGCGTAGGAGGGAACAATGAGCAGTTCTTC. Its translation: CASSVGGNNEQFF.

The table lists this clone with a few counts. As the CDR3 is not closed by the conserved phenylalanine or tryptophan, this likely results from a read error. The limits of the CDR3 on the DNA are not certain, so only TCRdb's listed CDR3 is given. The CDR3 protein is CASSPGTAADLGLKL. This chain joins TRBV3-1 (or the pseudogene TRBV3-2) and TRBJ1-4; no check of the table's D call, TRBD1, against the DNA was made. Germline assignment: CDR1 LGHDT and CDR2 YNNKEL (reference sequence). The CDR3 comprises 15 residues, both ends counted.

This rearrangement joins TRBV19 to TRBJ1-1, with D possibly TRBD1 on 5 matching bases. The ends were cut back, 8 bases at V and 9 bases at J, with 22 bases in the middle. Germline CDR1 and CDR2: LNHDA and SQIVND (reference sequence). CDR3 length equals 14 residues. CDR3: CASGGGPFSEQAFF. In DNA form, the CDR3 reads TGTGCCAGTGGGGGAGGGCCCTTCAGTGAGCAAGCTTTCTTT.